This passage covers 32 T cell receptor beta chains from one sample sequenced in a study of blood T cell repertoires in COVID-19. The data were produced by immunoSEQ multiplex PCR, yet TCRdb's version contains in-frame clones alone and is incomplete. Among roughly 70,000 clones listed, roughly nine tenths were seen once. Specimen: peripheral blood. All receptors come from a woman aged 45-65 years with active COVID-19.

The rearrangement uses TRBV6-5 and TRBJ1-1, with D perhaps matching TRBD1 (6 bases). CDR1 and CDR2 (germline): MNHEY, SVGAGI. The CDR3 loop spans 14 amino acids. Between the trimmed V and J ends, which lost 7 bases and 10 bases, there was a span of 22 bases. The CDR3: CASINFRGAGVAFF. In DNA, the CDR3 is TGTGCCAGCATAAACTTCCGGGGGGCGGGCGTAGCTTTCTTT.

This clone was seen once. The genes are TRBV6-5 and TRBJ1-1, with D possibly TRBD1 on 6 matching bases. CDR3 length: 14 residues. The V and J ends lost 5 bases and 9 bases respectively, with 19 bases between them. Germline V gene lookup returns CDR1 MNHEY and CDR2 SVGAGI. CDR3: CASSPPGRGSQAFF. CDR3 coding DNA: TGTGCCAGCAGTCCCCCGGGCAGGGGATCCCAAGCTTTCTTT.

A single count supports this clone. Its ends do not fully match the called genes, so a read error is possible. The CDR3 region is CASSLTGGAYGYTF. For the CDR3, the DNA is TGTGCCAGTAGTTTGACAGGGGGCGCCTATGGCTACACATTC. The gene calls are TRBV19 and TRBJ1-2; 10 bases agree with TRBD1. Germline loops: CDR1 LNHDA, CDR2 SQIVND (reference sequence). The CDR3 contains 14 residues.

This chain joins TRBV29-1 and TRBJ2-5; 8 positions agree with TRBD2. Per the germline V gene, CDR1 is SQVTM and CDR2 is ANQGSEA. This CDR3 region has 14 residues. The V and J ends lost 5 bases and 3 bases, in that order; junction bases with no gene match: 8. The CDR3 reads CSVTPGLGEETQYF. Written as DNA, the CDR3 is TGCAGCGTTACTCCGGGACTAGGGGAAGAGACCCAGTACTTC.

CDR3 coding DNA: TGTGCCAGCAGCTCCGGGACAGGGAACACCGGGGAGCTGTTTTTT. Residues: CASSSGTGNTGELFF. This chain connects TRBV6-5 to TRBJ2-2; 8 bases are a match to TRBD1. CDR1 is MNHEY and CDR2 is SVGAGI in the germline V gene. The J segment lost 1 base and the V segment lost 6 bases, leaving 4 bases of the junction unmatched. CDR3 length: 15 residues.

This chain links TRBV11-2 with TRBJ2-3, with D possibly TRBD2 on 6 matching bases. V shed 1 base and J shed 7 bases, with 15 bases lying between them. Germline V gives CDR1 SGHAT, CDR2 FQNNGV. The CDR3 has 15 amino acids. CDR3 sequence reads: CASSLATSTRNTQYF. The CDR3, as DNA: TGTGCCAGCAGCTTAGCAACTAGCACCCGAAATACGCAGTATTTT.

The rearrangement uses TRBV5-1 and TRBJ2-2; TRBD2 matches 10 bases. Germline CDR1 SGHRS, CDR2 YFSETQ. V lost 2 bases and J lost 6; bases outside the gene matches: 4. The CDR3 contains 15 residues. CDR3 region: CASSLSGRVSGELFF. CDR3 in DNA: TGCGCCAGCAGCTTAAGCGGGAGGGTTTCCGGGGAGCTGTTTTTT.

For the CDR3, the DNA is TGTGCCAGCAGTGAATTTAAGACAGCCGAAGCTTTCTTT. Amino acids: CASSEFKTAEAFF. The chain combines TRBV2 with TRBJ1-1; TRBD1 might be the D (5 bases). The length of the CDR3 is 13 residues. Between the trimmed V and J ends, which lost 2 bases and 8 bases, there was a span of 12 bases. Germline V CDR1 and CDR2: SNHLY, FYNNEI.

The rearrangement links TRBV15 to TRBJ1-1; tentative D call: TRBD1 (5 bases). The CDR3 loop spans 15 amino acids. Germline V gene data show CDR1 as LNHNV and CDR2 as YYDKDF (reference sequence). V was cut by 3 bases and J by 1 base, with 12 bases left in between. The CDR3 bases are TGTGCCACCAGCAGGGCTGTGACAGCGAACACTGAAGCTTTCTTT. Translating gives CATSRAVTANTEAFF.

This chain joins TRBV5-1 and TRBJ2-1; 10 bases line up with TRBD2. Trimming cost V 0 bases and J 6 bases; bases outside gene matches: 3. From germline, CDR1 is SGHRS and CDR2 YFSETQ. The CDR3 covers 15 residues. DNA for the CDR3: TGCGCCAGCAGCTTGGTGCGGACTAGCGGCAATGAGCAGTTCTTC. It yields the protein CASSLVRTSGNEQFF. The whole variable domain, filled in from reference TRBV5-1 and TRBJ2-1, reads KAGVTQTPRYLIKTRGQQVTLSCSPISGHRSVSWYQQTPGQGLQFLFEYFSETQRNKGNFPGRFSGRQFSNSRSEMNVSTLELGDSALYLCASSLVRTSGNEQFFGPGTRLTVL.

This clone was counted between two and nine times. The V call is TRBV5-4, the J call TRBJ2-2; 8 bases fit TRBD1. CDR1 and CDR2 (germline): SGHNT, YYREEE (reference sequence). Unmatched junction bases numbered 6, after V lost 4 bases and J lost 7 bases. CDR3 length: 14 residues. The CDR3 loop reads CASSLRQGSGELFF. CDR3 nucleotides: TGTGCCAGCAGCCTGAGACAGGGGAGCGGGGAGCTGTTTTTT.

The CDR3 DNA is TGTGCCAGCAGTTCCCCCGCGACAGGGGCTTTTTCCTCTACCATGGATACGCAGTATTTT. Translated: CASSSPATGAFSSTMDTQYF. This chain links TRBV28 with TRBJ2-3; 8 bases agree with TRBD1. J lost 6 bases, V lost 4 bases, and 24 bases had no gene match. The CDR3 loop spans 20 amino acids. Looked up from germline, CDR1 is MDHEN and CDR2 is SYDVKM.

The chain employs TRBV24-1 and TRBJ2-3, with unresolved D. Trimming removed 4 bases from V and 4 bases from J, with 2 bases in between. The CDR3 extends over 11 amino acids. Germline V gives CDR1 KGHDR, CDR2 SFDVKD. The CDR3 DNA reads TGTGCCACCAGTGACGCAGATACGCAGTATTTT. It is translated as CATSDADTQYF.

The rearrangement uses TRBV6-2 or TRBV6-3 and TRBJ2-7; 8 positions match TRBD1. This CDR3 comprises 14 residues. V lost 4 bases to trimming and J lost 4 bases; unmatched junction nucleotides: 6. Per germline, CDR1 MNHEY and CDR2 SVGEGT. The CDR3 protein is CASSSGTGSYEQYF. The CDR3 bases are TGTGCCAGCAGTTCCGGGACAGGATCGTACGAGCAGTACTTC.

In DNA, the CDR3 is TGCGCCAGCAGCCAAGGCGGGGTGGGCTATGGCTACACCTTC. It encodes CASSQGGVGYGYTF. V and J are TRBV4-1 and TRBJ1-2; the D is unclear. CDR3 size: 14 residues. V lost 1 base to trimming and J lost 4 bases, with 10 bases between them. The germline V gene has CDR1 MGHRA and CDR2 YSYEKL.

The CDR3 loop reads CASSFPAGGTQYF. The CDR3 DNA reads as TGTGCCAGCAGTTTCCCGGCGGGAGGGACCCAGTACTTC. The chain recombines TRBV28 with TRBJ2-5; the match to TRBD2 covers 8 bases. This CDR3 contains 13 residues. Unmatched junction bases numbered 4, after V lost 3 bases and J lost 7 bases. Germline CDR1 and CDR2: MDHEN and SYDVKM.

This clone has a single count. This chain joins TRBV27 and TRBJ2-7, with TRBD1 matching over 9 bases. Trimming removed 4 bases from V and 4 bases from J; junction bases left unmatched: 11. Germline V gene sequence: CDR1 MNHEY, CDR2 SMNVEV (reference sequence). This CDR3 is 16 amino acids long. For the CDR3, the DNA is TGTGCCAGCAGTTCCGGACAGGGGCCTCCCTCTTACGAGCAGTACTTC. It translates to CASSSGQGPPSYEQYF.

With regard to this clone: Other DNA variants within this sample encode the same CDR3. The rearrangement uses TRBV11-3 and TRBJ1-6; no firm D call. V was trimmed by 1 base and J by 6 bases, leaving 4 bases between them. The germline gives CDR1 SGHNT, CDR2 YENEEA. This CDR3 has 13 amino acids. The CDR3 reads CASSLGANSPLHF. The CDR3 coding sequence is TGTGCCAGCAGCTTAGGGGCTAATTCACCCCTCCACTTT. Complete variable domain (other parts from reference TRBV11-3 and TRBJ1-6): EAGVVQSPRYKIIEKKQPVAFWCNPISGHNTLYWYLQNLGQGPELLIRYENEEAVDDSQLPKDRFSAERLKGVDSTLKIQPAELGDSAVYLCASSLGANSPLHFGNGTRLTVT.

The chain employs TRBV7-9 and TRBJ2-1, with D possibly matching TRBD2 (5 bases). Trimming left V 6 bases short and J 3 bases short, with 15 bases between. Germline CDR1 is SEHNR and CDR2 is FQNEAQ (reference sequence). The CDR3 totals 15 residues. The CDR3 DNA follows: TGTGCCAGCAGGGCAACTAGTTACAGCTACAATGAGCAGTTCTTC. Translation: CASRATSYSYNEQFF.

V is TRBV7-2 and J is TRBJ2-5, with TRBD2 matching over 14 bases. The CDR3 has 18 residues. CDR1 and CDR2 from the germline V gene are SGHTA and FQGNSA. J was trimmed by 5 bases and V by 1 base; bases with no gene match: 9. CDR3 in DNA: TGTGCCAGCAGCTTAGTAGGGGGGACTAGCGGGAGTGGGGAGACCCAGTACTTC. Its translation: CASSLVGGTSGSGETQYF.

The genes are TRBV5-1 and TRBJ2-3; 9 nucleotides align to TRBD2. Trimming cost V 0 bases and J 4 bases; bases outside gene matches: 6. Germline V gene data show CDR1 as SGHRS and CDR2 as YFSETQ. The CDR3 extends over 16 amino acids. The DNA of the CDR3 is TGCGCCAGCAGCTTGGCCGGCGGGAGGGCCGCAGATACGCAGTATTTT. Its translation: CASSLAGGRAADTQYF.

V is TRBV7-6 and J is TRBJ1-3; 9 bases align to TRBD1. CDR3 size: 15 residues. V gave up 5 bases and J gave up 11 bases; unmatched junction bases: 13. Germline assignment: CDR1 SGHVS and CDR2 FNYEAQ. This CDR3 is CASSAAGTGIVAIYF. CDR3 nucleotide sequence: TGTGCCAGCAGCGCCGCCGGGACAGGGATCGTGGCCATATATTTT.

The chain uses TRBV29-1 and TRBJ1-2, with D hard to call. CDR1 and CDR2 from the germline V gene are SQVTM and ANQGSEA. CDR3 size: 11 residues. Trimming removed 4 bases at V and 7 bases at J, with 10 bases between. CDR3 in DNA: TGCAGCGTTGTCACAGTAGTTGGCTACACCTTC. It specifies CSVVTVVGYTF.

The chain combines TRBV27 with TRBJ2-7; D may be TRBD2 (6 bases). Trimming took off 7 bases at V and 3 bases at J, with 10 bases between the two ends. This CDR3 is built from 12 residues. Germline CDR1 reads MNHEY; CDR2 reads SMNVEV (reference sequence). CDR3 residues: CASTSGSYEQYF. The DNA of the CDR3 is TGTGCCAGCACCTCCGGGAGCTACGAGCAGTACTTC.

The rearrangement links TRBV3-1 (or the pseudogene TRBV3-2) to TRBJ2-7, with TRBD2 matching 7 bases. V was pared by 9 bases and J by 2 bases, with 13 bases of the junction left unmatched. CDR3 length equals 15 residues. The germline V gene encodes CDR1 LGHDT and CDR2 YNNKEL (reference sequence). The CDR3 is CASGGEGGPTYEQYF. CDR3 nucleotide sequence: TGTGCCAGTGGCGGGGAGGGAGGGCCCACCTACGAGCAGTACTTC.

A single count supports this clone. The CDR3 loop is CASSFHSTDPNQPQHF. CDR3 in DNA: TGTGCCAGCAGCTTCCATAGCACCGACCCCAATCAGCCCCAGCATTTT. The chain links TRBV5-5 to TRBJ1-5; no definite D call. V lost 2 bases to trimming and J lost 3 bases, with 15 bases between them. Germline V CDR1 and CDR2: SGHKS, YYEKEE (reference sequence). This CDR3 is built from 16 residues.

The genes are TRBV5-1 and TRBJ2-1; 13 nucleotides line up with TRBD2. V shed 3 bases and J 8 bases; nucleotides not matched to a gene: 5. The germline V gene has CDR1 SGHRS and CDR2 YFSETQ. The CDR3 extends over 15 amino acids. CDR3 DNA: TGCGCCAGCAGCTCGCGGACTAGCGGGAGTCATGAGCAGTTCTTC. This gives the protein CASSSRTSGSHEQFF.

The gene calls are TRBV15 and TRBJ2-1; D is possibly TRBD1 (5 bases). The CDR3 consists of 14 residues. Germline-derived CDR1 and CDR2 are LNHNV and YYDKDF (reference sequence). V was trimmed by 0 bases and J by 10 bases, leaving 13 bases between them. The CDR3 spells CATSREARGREQFF. As DNA, the CDR3 is TGTGCCACCAGCAGAGAAGCAAGGGGCAGGGAGCAGTTCTTC.

V is TRBV29-1 and J is TRBJ1-1; TRBD1 is a possible D gene (6 bases). Germline values: CDR1 SQVTM, CDR2 ANQGSEA. CDR3 length: 11 amino acids. V was pared by 7 bases and J by 11 bases, with 17 bases between. The CDR3 DNA reads as TGCAGCGCCCTTACAGGGTTGGAGGCTTTCTTT. It translates to CSALTGLEAFF.

This chain joins TRBV24-1 and TRBJ2-1; TRBD1 is a possible D gene (6 bases). Trimming pared 7 bases from V and 4 bases from J, leaving 10 bases between. The germline gives CDR1 KGHDR, CDR2 SFDVKD. This CDR3 contains 13 residues. CDR3 sequence: CATRDDRYNEQFF. In DNA form, the CDR3 reads TGTGCCACCAGGGACGACAGGTACAATGAGCAGTTCTTC.

The chain uses TRBV18 and TRBJ1-2; perhaps TRBD1 as D (6 bases). This CDR3 region has 13 residues. Trimming removed 0 bases from V and 4 bases from J, with 6 bases in between. The germline V gene has CDR1 KGHSH and CDR2 LQKENI. The CDR3 here is CASSPPQGYGYTF. For the CDR3, the DNA is TGTGCCAGCTCACCACCACAGGGCTATGGCTACACCTTC.

This chain connects TRBV7-3 to TRBJ1-2, with D tentatively TRBD1 (5 bases). Germline CDR1 SGHTA, CDR2 FQGTGA. This CDR3 spans 14 amino acids. Trimming took 5 bases from V and 5 from J, leaving 15 bases between them. For the CDR3, the DNA is TGTGCCAGCAGCCCAGGCGGCAGGGATTATGGCTACACCTTC. It specifies CASSPGGRDYGYTF.